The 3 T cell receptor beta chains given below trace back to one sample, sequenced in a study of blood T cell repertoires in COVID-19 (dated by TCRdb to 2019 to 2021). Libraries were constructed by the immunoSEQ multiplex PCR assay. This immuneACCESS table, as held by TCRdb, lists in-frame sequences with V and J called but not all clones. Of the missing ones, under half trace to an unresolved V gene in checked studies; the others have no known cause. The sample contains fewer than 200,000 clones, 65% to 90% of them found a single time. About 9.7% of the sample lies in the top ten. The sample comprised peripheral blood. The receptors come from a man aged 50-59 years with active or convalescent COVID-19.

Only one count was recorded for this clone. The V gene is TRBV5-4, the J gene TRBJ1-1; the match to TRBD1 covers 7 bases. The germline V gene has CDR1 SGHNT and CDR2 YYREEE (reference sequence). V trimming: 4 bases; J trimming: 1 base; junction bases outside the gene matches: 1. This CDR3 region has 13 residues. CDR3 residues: CASSPGGNTEAFF. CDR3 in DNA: TGTGCCAGCAGCCCAGGGGGGAACACTGAAGCTTTCTTT. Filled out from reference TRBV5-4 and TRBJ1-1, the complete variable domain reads ETGVTQSPTHLIKTRGQQVTLRCSSQSGHNTVSWYQQALGQGPQFIFQYYREEENGRGNFPPRFSGLQFPNYSSELNVNALELDDSALYLCASSPGGNTEAFFGQGTRLTVV.

This CDR3 reads CASSLRGFDSPLHF. Here the CDR3 DNA reads TGTGCCAGCAGCCTGCGGGGATTCGATTCACCCCTCCACTTT. The rearrangement uses TRBV7-2 and TRBJ1-6; D unresolved. This CDR3 contains 14 residues. Trimming cost V 5 bases and J 8 bases, with 13 bases left between them. Germline lookup yields CDR1 SGHTA and CDR2 FQGNSA. The full variable domain, its missing parts supplied by reference TRBV7-2 and TRBJ1-6, is GAGVSQSPSNKVTEKGKDVELRCDPISGHTALYWYRQSLGQGLEFLIYFQGNSAPDKSGLPSDRFSAERTGGSVSTLTIQRTQQEDSAVYLCASSLRGFDSPLHFGNGTRLTVT.

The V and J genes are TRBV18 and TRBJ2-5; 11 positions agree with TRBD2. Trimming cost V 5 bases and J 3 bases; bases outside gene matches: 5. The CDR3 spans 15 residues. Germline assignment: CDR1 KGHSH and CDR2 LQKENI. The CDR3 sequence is CASSSGLAVEETQYF. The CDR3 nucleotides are TGTGCCAGCTCATCGGGACTAGCGGTCGAAGAGACCCAGTACTTC. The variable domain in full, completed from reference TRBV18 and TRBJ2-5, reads NAGVMQNPRHLVRRRGQEARLRCSPMKGHSHVYWYRQLPEEGLKFMVYLQKENIIDESGMPKERFSAEFPKEGPSILRIQQVVRGDSAAYFCASSSGLAVEETQYFGPGTRLLVL.